These T cell receptor beta chains were read from a single sample in a study of shared clonotypes between healthy human individuals. Profiling relied on immunoSEQ multiplex PCR, and the TCRdb table lists in-frame clones only, not all of them. The sample has approximately 500,000 clones; less than 96% are singletons. Sequencing used naive CD4+ T cells sorted from blood. The receptors derive from a woman in her 30s in good health. Each CDR3 is given with its conserved first and last residue. D genes are given only for firm matches. Size values are once, few and many counts, or a class for expanded clones, and some rows have none.

abundance: once; d_gene: TRBD1; v_gene: TRBV4-2; j_gene: TRBJ2-5; CDR3nt: TGTGCCAGCAGTCAAGATGGGACAGGGGGCTCGGAGACCCAGTACTTC; CDR3aa: CASSQDGTGGSETQYF
abundance: NA; d_gene: TRBD2; v_gene: TRBV7-2; j_gene: TRBJ2-2; CDR3nt: TGTGCCAGCAGCTTCTCGGGACTAGCGGGAGGAGGAACCGGGGAGCTGTTTTTT; CDR3aa: CASSFSGLAGGGTGELFF
abundance: NA; d_gene: TRBD2; v_gene: TRBV4-1; j_gene: TRBJ2-7; CDR3nt: TGCGCCAGCAGCCGAAAGACTAGCGGCAAGGTAGACTCCTACGAGCAGTACTTC; CDR3aa: CASSRKTSGKVDSYEQYF
abundance: NA; d_gene: TRBD1; v_gene: TRBV4-1; j_gene: TRBJ2-7; CDR3nt: TGCGCCAGCAGCCTCCGGACAGGGAGTTCCTACGAGCAGTACTTC; CDR3aa: CASSLRTGSSYEQYF
abundance: NA; d_gene: NA; v_gene: TRBV10-3; j_gene: TRBJ1-1; CDR3nt: TGTGCCATCAGTGAACAGGGTATGGACACTGAAGCTTTCTTT; CDR3aa: CAISEQGMDTEAFF
abundance: once; d_gene: NA; v_gene: TRBV18; j_gene: TRBJ2-7; CDR3nt: TGTGCCAGCTCACCCGCGGGGAGAGGTGTCTACGAGCAGTACTTC; CDR3aa: CASSPAGRGVYEQYF
abundance: many; d_gene: TRBD2; v_gene: TRBV30; j_gene: TRBJ2-1; CDR3nt: TGTGCCTGGAGAGGGAAGGGGCTAGCGGGTATTGGGGAGCAGTTCTTC; CDR3aa: CAWRGKGLAGIGEQFF
abundance: once; d_gene: NA; v_gene: TRBV7-9; j_gene: TRBJ2-7; CDR3nt: TGTGCCAGCAGCTTAGGTTTAGCCGTCGGTTTCTCCTACGAGCAGTACTTC; CDR3aa: CASSLGLAVGFSYEQYF
abundance: NA; d_gene: NA; v_gene: TRBV5-1; j_gene: TRBJ2-1; CDR3nt: TGCGCCAGCAGAAGTGGTCGAACTGACTACAATGAGCAGTTCTTC; CDR3aa: CASRSGRTDYNEQFF
abundance: NA; d_gene: TRBD1; v_gene: TRBV5-1; j_gene: TRBJ1-2; CDR3nt: TGCGCCAGCAGCTTAGGACAGGGCAACTATGGCTACACCTTC; CDR3aa: CASSLGQGNYGYTF
abundance: NA; d_gene: NA; v_gene: TRBV10-3; j_gene: TRBJ2-2; CDR3nt: TGTGCCATCAGTGAGTCGACAGGGAGGACCGGGGAGCTGTTTTTT; CDR3aa: CAISESTGRTGELFF
abundance: NA; d_gene: NA; v_gene: TRBV5-1; j_gene: TRBJ2-6; CDR3nt: TGCGCCAGCAGCACGGGGAGCTCTGGGGCCAACGTCCTGACTTTC; CDR3aa: CASSTGSSGANVLTF
abundance: NA; d_gene: NA; v_gene: TRBV6-5; j_gene: TRBJ1-4; CDR3nt: TGTGCCAGCAGTTACTCACGCGGGTGGGCGGGGGAAAAACTGTTTTTT; CDR3aa: CASSYSRGWAGEKLFF
abundance: once; d_gene: NA; v_gene: TRBV5-4; j_gene: TRBJ2-7; CDR3nt: TGTGCCAGCAGCTTGGAGGTTGCTGGCGCCCACGAGCAGTACTTC; CDR3aa: CASSLEVAGAHEQYF